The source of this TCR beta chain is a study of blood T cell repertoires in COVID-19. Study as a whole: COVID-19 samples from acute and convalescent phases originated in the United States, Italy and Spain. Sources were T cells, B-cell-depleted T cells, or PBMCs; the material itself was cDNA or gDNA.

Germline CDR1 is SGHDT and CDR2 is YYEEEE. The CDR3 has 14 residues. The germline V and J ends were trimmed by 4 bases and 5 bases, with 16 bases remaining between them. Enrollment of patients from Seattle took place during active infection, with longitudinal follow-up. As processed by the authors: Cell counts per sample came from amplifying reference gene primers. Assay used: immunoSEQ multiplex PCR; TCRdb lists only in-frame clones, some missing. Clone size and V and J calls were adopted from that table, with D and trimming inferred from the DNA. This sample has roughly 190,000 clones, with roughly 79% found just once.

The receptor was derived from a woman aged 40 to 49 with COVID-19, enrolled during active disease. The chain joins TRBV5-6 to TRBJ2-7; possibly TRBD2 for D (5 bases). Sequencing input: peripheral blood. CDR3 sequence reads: CASSPDLVPDEQYF. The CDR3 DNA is TGTGCCAGCAGCCCGGACTTGGTTCCGGACGAGCAGTACTTC.